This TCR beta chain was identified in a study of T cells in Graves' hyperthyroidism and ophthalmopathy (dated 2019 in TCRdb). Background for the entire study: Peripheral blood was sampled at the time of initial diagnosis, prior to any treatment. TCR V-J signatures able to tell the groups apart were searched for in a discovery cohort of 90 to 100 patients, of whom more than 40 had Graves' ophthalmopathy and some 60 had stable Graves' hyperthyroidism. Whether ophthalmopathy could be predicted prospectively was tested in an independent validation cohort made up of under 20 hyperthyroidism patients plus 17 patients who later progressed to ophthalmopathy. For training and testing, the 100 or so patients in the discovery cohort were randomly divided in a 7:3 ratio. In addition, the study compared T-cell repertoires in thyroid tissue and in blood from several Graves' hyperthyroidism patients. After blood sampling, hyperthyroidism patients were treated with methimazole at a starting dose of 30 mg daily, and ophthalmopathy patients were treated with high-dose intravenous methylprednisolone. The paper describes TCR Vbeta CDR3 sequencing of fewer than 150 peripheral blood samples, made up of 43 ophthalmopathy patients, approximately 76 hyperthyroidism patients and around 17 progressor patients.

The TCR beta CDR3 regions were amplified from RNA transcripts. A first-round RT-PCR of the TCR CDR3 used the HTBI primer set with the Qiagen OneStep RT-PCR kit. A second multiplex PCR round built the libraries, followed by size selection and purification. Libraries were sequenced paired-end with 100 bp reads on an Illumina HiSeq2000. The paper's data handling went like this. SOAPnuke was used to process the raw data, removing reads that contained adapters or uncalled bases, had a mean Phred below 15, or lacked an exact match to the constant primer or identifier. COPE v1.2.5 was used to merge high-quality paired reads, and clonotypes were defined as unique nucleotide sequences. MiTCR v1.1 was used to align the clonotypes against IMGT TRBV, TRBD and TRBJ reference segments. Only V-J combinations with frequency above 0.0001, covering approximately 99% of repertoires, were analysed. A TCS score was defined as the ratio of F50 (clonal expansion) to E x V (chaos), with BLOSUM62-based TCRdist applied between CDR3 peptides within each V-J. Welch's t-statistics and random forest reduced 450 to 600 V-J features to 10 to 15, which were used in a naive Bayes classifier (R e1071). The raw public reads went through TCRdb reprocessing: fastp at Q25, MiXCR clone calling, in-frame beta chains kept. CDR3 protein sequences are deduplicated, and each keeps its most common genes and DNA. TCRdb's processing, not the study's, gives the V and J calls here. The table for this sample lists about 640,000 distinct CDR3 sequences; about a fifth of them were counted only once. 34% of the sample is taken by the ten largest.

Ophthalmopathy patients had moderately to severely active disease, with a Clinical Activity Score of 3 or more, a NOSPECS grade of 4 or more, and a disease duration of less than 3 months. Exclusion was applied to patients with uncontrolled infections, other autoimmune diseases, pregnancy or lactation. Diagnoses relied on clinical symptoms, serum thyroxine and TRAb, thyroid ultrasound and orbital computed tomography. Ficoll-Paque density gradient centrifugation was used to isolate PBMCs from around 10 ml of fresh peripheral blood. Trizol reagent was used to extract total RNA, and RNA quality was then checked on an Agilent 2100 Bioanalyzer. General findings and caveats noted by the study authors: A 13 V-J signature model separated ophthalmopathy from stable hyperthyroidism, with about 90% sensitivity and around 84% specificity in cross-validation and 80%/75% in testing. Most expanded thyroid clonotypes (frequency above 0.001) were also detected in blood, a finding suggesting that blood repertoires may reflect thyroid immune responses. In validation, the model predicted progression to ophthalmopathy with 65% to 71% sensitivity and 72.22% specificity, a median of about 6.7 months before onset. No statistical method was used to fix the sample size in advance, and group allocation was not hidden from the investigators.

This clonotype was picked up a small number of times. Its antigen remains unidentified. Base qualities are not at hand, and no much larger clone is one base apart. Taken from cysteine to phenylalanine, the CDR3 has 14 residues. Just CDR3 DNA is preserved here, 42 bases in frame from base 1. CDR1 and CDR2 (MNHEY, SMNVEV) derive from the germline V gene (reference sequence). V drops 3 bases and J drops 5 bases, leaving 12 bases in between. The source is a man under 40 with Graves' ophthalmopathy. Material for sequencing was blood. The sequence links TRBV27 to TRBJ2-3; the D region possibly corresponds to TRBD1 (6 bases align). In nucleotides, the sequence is TGTGCCAGCAGTTTTCTGGGGGCAGGAGATACGCAGTATTTT. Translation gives CASSFLGAGDTQYF.